This TCR beta chain was obtained from a study of T cells after yellow fever vaccination. Whole-study context: SMART-Seq v4 Ultra Low Input handled preparation of low-cell-number fractions. Points from the study as a whole: Abundant clonotypes (contaminants from the bulk population) could be present in FACS-sorted repertoires. Researchers report a weaker secondary response that nonetheless peaked faster, day 5 versus 15. Some clonotypes were seen in both the CD4 and the CD8 compartments. These made up a small share and likely arose from convergent recombination.

A single record per CDR3 protein comes from TCRdb applying MiXCR to the 5' RACE reads. The data show a few hundred thousand distinct CDR3 sequences, with almost 4% seen just once and around 24% held by the top ten. On this clonotype itself: Its specificity is unknown.

The sequence derives from a man younger than 35 who received the YFV17D yellow fever vaccine. The specimen comprised PBMCs, sampled 5 days after the yellow fever booster vaccination.

This CDR3 reads CASSAGGSPDYEQYF. The CDR3 region has the DNA TGTGCCAGCAGCGCCGGGGGCAGCCCGGACTACGAGCAGTACTTC. This sequence joins TRBV9 and TRBJ2-7; D is perhaps TRBD1 or TRBD2 (6 bases each). Between the trimmed V and J ends, which lost 3 bases and 3 bases, there was a span of 16 bases. Germline CDR1 SGDLS, CDR2 YYNGEE. The CDR3 is made up of 15 amino acids.